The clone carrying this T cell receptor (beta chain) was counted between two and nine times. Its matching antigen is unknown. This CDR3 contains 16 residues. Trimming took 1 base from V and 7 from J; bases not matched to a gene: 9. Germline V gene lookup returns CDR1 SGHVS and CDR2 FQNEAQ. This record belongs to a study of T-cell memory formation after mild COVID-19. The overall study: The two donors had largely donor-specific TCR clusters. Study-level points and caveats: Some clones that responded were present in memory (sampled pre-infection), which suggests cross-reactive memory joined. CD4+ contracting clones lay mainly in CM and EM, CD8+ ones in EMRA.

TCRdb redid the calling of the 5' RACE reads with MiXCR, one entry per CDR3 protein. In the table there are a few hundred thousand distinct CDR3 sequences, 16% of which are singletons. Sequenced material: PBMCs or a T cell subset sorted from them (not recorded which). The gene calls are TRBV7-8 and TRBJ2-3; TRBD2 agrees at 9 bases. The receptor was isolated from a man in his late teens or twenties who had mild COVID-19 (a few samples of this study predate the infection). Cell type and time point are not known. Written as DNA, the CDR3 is TGTGCCAGCAGCTTAGGTCTAGCGGGGCCAGGGTATACGCAGTATTTT. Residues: CASSLGLAGPGYTQYF.